A selection of T cell receptor beta chains follows, all from one sample in a study of radiation and T cells in renal cell carcinoma. This table comes from immunoSEQ multiplex PCR, and its TCRdb copy is limited to in-frame clones, with some not included. This table holds tens of thousands of clones, under 90% found once. The source was blood, collected from a patient whose treatment included radiotherapy and nephrectomy. The receptors were gathered from a man aged 55 to 70 with renal cell carcinoma. CDR3s include the opening cysteine and the closing phenylalanine or tryptophan. Each record gives: D gene, clone size, J gene, V gene, CDR3 DNA, CDR3 protein. D genes are given only for firm matches. A clone size is listed for some rows: how often the clone was seen (once, few, many), or a class if it is expanded.

D: .; size: .; J: TRBJ2-5; V: TRBV10-3; DNA: TGTGCCATCAGTGAGGGACACCTGGAGACCCAGTACTTC; CDR3: CAISEGHLETQYF
D: .; size: .; J: TRBJ1-1; V: TRBV10-1; DNA: TGCGCCAGCAGTAAAGGGACGGGGAACACTGAAGCTTTCTTT; CDR3: CASSKGTGNTEAFF
D: TRBD2; size: once; J: TRBJ2-7; V: TRBV11-2; DNA: TGTGCCAGCAGCTTAGGTCGCCGGGAGGTCTCCTACGAGCAGTACTTC; CDR3: CASSLGRREVSYEQYF
D: .; size: .; J: TRBJ2-7; V: TRBV15; DNA: TGTGCCACCAGCAGAGGGAGAGGGGGCTACGAGCAGTACTTC; CDR3: CATSRGRGGYEQYF
D: TRBD2; size: .; J: TRBJ2-7; V: TRBV5-1; DNA: TGCGCCAGCAGCCCGGTGGGAGCGGGAGGTGTGGGGCAGTACTTC; CDR3: CASSPVGAGGVGQYF
D: TRBD1; size: once; J: TRBJ2-3; V: TRBV6-5; DNA: TGTGCCAGCAGTTACTCGGGGGCAGGGGGTCCAGATACGCAGTATTTT; CDR3: CASSYSGAGGPDTQYF
D: TRBD2; size: .; J: TRBJ2-7; V: TRBV11-2; DNA: TGTGCCAGCAGCTTCAGGACTAGCGGAAACTACGAGCAGTACTTC; CDR3: CASSFRTSGNYEQYF
D: TRBD1; size: .; J: TRBJ1-2; V: TRBV5-1; DNA: TGCGCCAGCAGCTTGGAACGTTGGGCGGACAGGGGGCGCGGCTACACCTTC; CDR3: CASSLERWADRGRGYTF
D: TRBD1; size: .; J: TRBJ2-7; V: TRBV27; DNA: TGTGCCAGCAGTTTTTCCCCCCAGGGGGTCTACGAGCAGTACTTC; CDR3: CASSFSPQGVYEQYF
D: .; size: .; J: TRBJ2-3; V: TRBV30; DNA: TGTGCCTGGGGGGGGTCGGCCGGACCTAGCACAGATACGCAGTATTTT; CDR3: CAWGGSAGPSTDTQYF
D: TRBD2; size: .; J: TRBJ2-1; V: TRBV4-1; DNA: TGCGCCAGCAGGGGACTATACAATGAGCAGTTCTTC; CDR3: CASRGLYNEQFF
D: .; size: .; J: TRBJ1-1; V: TRBV6-5; DNA: TGTGCCAGCAGTTGGCGGACGGACAACACTGAAGCTTTCTTT; CDR3: CASSWRTDNTEAFF
D: TRBD1; size: .; J: TRBJ2-5; V: TRBV2; DNA: TGTGCCAGCAGCACTTGGACAGGGGAGGAGACCCAGTACTTC; CDR3: CASSTWTGEETQYF
D: TRBD2; size: .; J: TRBJ2-1; V: TRBV7-6; DNA: TGTGCCAGCAGCTTGGGACTAGCGGGAGGCTCCTACAATGAGCAGTTCTTC; CDR3: CASSLGLAGGSYNEQFF
D: .; size: .; J: TRBJ1-4; V: TRBV14; DNA: TGTGCCAGCAGCCAAGCTCTAGGAGGTAGACTGTTTTTT; CDR3: CASSQALGGRLFF
D: TRBD2; size: .; J: TRBJ2-7; V: TRBV28; DNA: TGTGCCAGCACCCCGTGGGGGGCGGGAGGAGACGAGCAGTACTTC; CDR3: CASTPWGAGGDEQYF
D: .; size: once; J: TRBJ2-7; V: TRBV5-1; DNA: TGCGCCAGCAGCTTGTTACGACAGAGAGTTCACCACGAGCAGTACTTC; CDR3: CASSLLRQRVHHEQYF
D: TRBD1; size: .; J: TRBJ1-1; V: TRBV4-3; DNA: TGCGCCAGCAGCCGCCTGAGACAGGGCCTGAACACTGAAGCTTTCTTT; CDR3: CASSRLRQGLNTEAFF
D: .; size: many; J: TRBJ2-1; V: TRBV5-1; DNA: TGCGCCAGCAGCTTGGTCGGAGACGTCGGGCGGCAGTTCTTC; CDR3: CASSLVGDVGRQFF
D: .; size: .; J: TRBJ1-1; V: TRBV4-1; DNA: TGCGCCAGCAGCCAAGTCGGGGGGGGAGGTATGAACACTGAAGCTTTCTTT; CDR3: CASSQVGGGGMNTEAFF
D: .; size: .; J: TRBJ2-3; V: TRBV11-2; DNA: TGTGCCAGCAGCAGACTAGGTCGACACACAGATACGCAGTATTTT; CDR3: CASSRLGRHTDTQYF
D: TRBD1; size: .; J: TRBJ2-3; V: TRBV5-4; DNA: TGTGCCAGCAGCTTTCCCCGGGACAGAGAAGCTAGCACAGATACGCAGTATTTT; CDR3: CASSFPRDREASTDTQYF
D: .; size: .; J: TRBJ2-2; V: TRBV9; DNA: TGTGCCAGCAGCGTAGTGGAGAACACCGGGGAGCTGTTTTTT; CDR3: CASSVVENTGELFF
D: .; size: .; J: TRBJ2-1; V: TRBV29-1; DNA: TGCGGGGTGCAGGTCGGGAAGGGCCGGGGCAATGAGCAGTTCTTC; CDR3: CGVQVGKGRGNEQFF
D: TRBD1; size: .; J: TRBJ2-7; V: TRBV4-1; DNA: TGCGCCAGCAGCCAAGAACCCCCGCCGACAGGGGTATCCTACGAGCAGTACTTC; CDR3: CASSQEPPPTGVSYEQYF
D: TRBD1; size: .; J: TRBJ2-7; V: TRBV27; DNA: TGTGCCAGCTCCCTTAACAGGGGCTACGAGCAGTACTTC; CDR3: CASSLNRGYEQYF
D: TRBD2; size: .; J: TRBJ2-7; V: TRBV25-1; DNA: TGTGCCAGCAGTGTACTAGCGGGAGGGGAGCAGTACTTC; CDR3: CASSVLAGGEQYF
D: .; size: .; J: TRBJ1-5; V: TRBV4-1; DNA: TGCGCCAGCAGCCAAGGAAGGGGAGGGAGTCAGCCCCAGCATTTT; CDR3: CASSQGRGGSQPQHF
D: .; size: .; J: TRBJ2-7; V: TRBV25-1; DNA: TGTGCCAGCAGAGCCAGCGTGAACTCCTACGAGCAGTACTTC; CDR3: CASRASVNSYEQYF
D: .; size: .; J: TRBJ1-2; V: TRBV7-8; DNA: TGTGCCAGCAGCTCGGACAGAATCTATGGCTACACCTTC; CDR3: CASSSDRIYGYTF
D: .; size: few; J: TRBJ2-7; V: TRBV7-2; DNA: TGTGCCAGCAGCTTATTTCCCATTGAGAACGAGCAGTACTTC; CDR3: CASSLFPIENEQYF
D: TRBD2; size: .; J: TRBJ2-1; V: TRBV19; DNA: TGTGCCAGTAGCCCCCGTCCTAGCGGGGCCGGGATTAATGAGCAGTTCTTC; CDR3: CASSPRPSGAGINEQFF
D: TRBD1; size: .; J: TRBJ2-2; V: TRBV30; DNA: TGTGCCTGGAGTGTCGTTACAGGGGGGCTCACCGGGGAGCTGTTTTTT; CDR3: CAWSVVTGGLTGELFF
D: .; size: .; J: TRBJ2-4; V: TRBV4-1; DNA: TGCGCCAGCAGCCAAGGACTAGCCACAGGGTTAACAGCCAAAAACATTCAGTACTTC; CDR3: CASSQGLATGLTAKNIQYF
D: TRBD1; size: .; J: TRBJ2-7; V: TRBV18; DNA: TGTGCCAGCTCACCACTGAGGGACAGGGGGCGCGAGCAGTACTTC; CDR3: CASSPLRDRGREQYF
D: TRBD1; size: .; J: TRBJ2-6; V: TRBV23-1; DNA: TGCGCCAGCAGTCAGACCCGACAGGGTTCACCGGTGTTCTCTGGGGCCAACGTCCTGACTTTC; CDR3: CASSQTRQGSPVFSGANVLTF
D: TRBD1; size: once; J: TRBJ2-2; V: TRBV7-3; DNA: TGTGCCAGCAGCTCACAGACAGGGTCCACCGGGGAGCTGTTTTTT; CDR3: CASSSQTGSTGELFF
D: .; size: .; J: TRBJ1-1; V: TRBV18; DNA: TGTGTCACCACGGGGGGGGCGAACACTGAAGCTTTCTTT; CDR3: CVTTGGANTEAFF
D: .; size: many; J: TRBJ1-1; V: TRBV10-1; DNA: TGCGCCAGCCGGTTTGGGGTGAACACTGAAGCTTTCTTT; CDR3: CASRFGVNTEAFF
D: TRBD2; size: .; J: TRBJ2-5; V: TRBV4-1; DNA: TGCGCCAGCAGCCCCATGCCCGGGGGGTACCAAGAGACCCAGTACTTC; CDR3: CASSPMPGGYQETQYF
D: TRBD1; size: .; J: TRBJ2-3; V: TRBV11-2; DNA: TGTGCCAGCAGCTTAGGCGCAGGGGGCGCAGATACGCAGTATTTT; CDR3: CASSLGAGGADTQYF
D: .; size: .; J: TRBJ1-5; V: TRBV7-9; DNA: TGTGCCATCACCGGAAGTAATAGCAATCAGCCCCAGCATTTT; CDR3: CAITGSNSNQPQHF
D: TRBD1; size: .; J: TRBJ2-7; V: TRBV5-1; DNA: TGCGCCAGCAGCCCGACAGGGGTTACCTTCTACGAGCAGTACTTC; CDR3: CASSPTGVTFYEQYF
D: TRBD2; size: .; J: TRBJ2-7; V: TRBV6-1; DNA: TGTGCCAGCACACTAGCGTGGGAGCAGTACTTC; CDR3: CASTLAWEQYF
D: .; size: .; J: TRBJ1-3; V: TRBV19; DNA: TGTGCCAGTAGTATACCAGCTCGGCAGGGCGCTGGTTCTGGAAACACCATATATTTT; CDR3: CASSIPARQGAGSGNTIYF
D: .; size: .; J: TRBJ2-3; V: TRBV10-2; DNA: TGCGCCAGCAGTACAGGAGGGGGCACAGATACGCAGTATTTT; CDR3: CASSTGGGTDTQYF
D: .; size: .; J: TRBJ2-1; V: TRBV4-1; DNA: TGCGCCAGCAGCCCCGGCCCGACCGAGCAGTTCTTC; CDR3: CASSPGPTEQFF
D: .; size: .; J: TRBJ1-5; V: TRBV15; DNA: TGTGCCACCAGCAGAGATCTACGGCAGCCCCAGCATTTT; CDR3: CATSRDLRQPQHF
D: .; size: once; J: TRBJ1-5; V: TRBV28; DNA: TGTGCCAGCAGTTTCGGACTACCAAATCAGCCCCAGCATTTT; CDR3: CASSFGLPNQPQHF
D: .; size: .; J: TRBJ1-2; V: TRBV28; DNA: TGTGCCAGCAGTTTAGGAGACAGGATTTTGGGCTACACCTTC; CDR3: CASSLGDRILGYTF
D: .; size: once; J: TRBJ2-3; V: TRBV5-8; DNA: TGTGCCAGCAGCTTGCTAGACTTGGGCACAGATACGCAGTATTTT; CDR3: CASSLLDLGTDTQYF
D: TRBD2; size: .; J: TRBJ2-5; V: TRBV7-2; DNA: TGTGCCAGCAGCTTACAAGCGGGAGCCATCCAAGAGACCCAGTACTTC; CDR3: CASSLQAGAIQETQYF
D: TRBD1; size: .; J: TRBJ1-1; V: TRBV6-1; DNA: TGTGCCAGCAGTGAACAGGGGGTGACTGAAGCTTTCTTT; CDR3: CASSEQGVTEAFF
D: TRBD1; size: .; J: TRBJ2-6; V: TRBV5-4; DNA: TGTGCCAGCAAATCCGGGACAGGGGGCTTTGGGGCCAACGTCCTGACTTTC; CDR3: CASKSGTGGFGANVLTF
D: TRBD1; size: .; J: TRBJ1-4; V: TRBV18; DNA: TGTGCCAGCTCACCACGAGAATCCCCGGGACAGGGTTTTGAAAAACTGTTTTTT; CDR3: CASSPRESPGQGFEKLFF
D: TRBD2; size: .; J: TRBJ2-7; V: TRBV7-9; DNA: TGTGCCAGCAGCTTAGGGGCGGGGGGCGAGCAGTACTTC; CDR3: CASSLGAGGEQYF
D: .; size: .; J: TRBJ2-1; V: TRBV19; DNA: TGTGCCAGTAGTATCGGGGTTTACAATGAGCAGTTCTTC; CDR3: CASSIGVYNEQFF
D: .; size: .; J: TRBJ2-7; V: TRBV4-1; DNA: TGCGCCAGCAGCCAAGAAGGGGCCGGGCGGAGGACGGCCGAGCAGTACTTC; CDR3: CASSQEGAGRRTAEQYF
D: TRBD2; size: .; J: TRBJ2-3; V: TRBV9; DNA: TGTGCCAGCAGCGTATCTGACTACGGGAGCGGGAGAAGGACAGATACGCAGTATTTT; CDR3: CASSVSDYGSGRRTDTQYF